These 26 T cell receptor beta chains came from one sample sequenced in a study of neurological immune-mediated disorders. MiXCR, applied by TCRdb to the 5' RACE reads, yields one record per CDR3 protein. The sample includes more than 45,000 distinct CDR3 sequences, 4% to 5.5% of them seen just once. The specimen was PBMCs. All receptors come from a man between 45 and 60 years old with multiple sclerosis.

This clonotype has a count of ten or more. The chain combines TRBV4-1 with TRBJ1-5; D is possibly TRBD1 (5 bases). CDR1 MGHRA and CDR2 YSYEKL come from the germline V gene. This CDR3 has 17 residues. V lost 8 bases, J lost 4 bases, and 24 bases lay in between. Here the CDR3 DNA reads TGCGCCAGCTCCCCCCCTTTGGGCAGGGAAGCAAATCAGCCCCAGCATTTT. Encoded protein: CASSPPLGREANQPQHF.

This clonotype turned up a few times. DNA of the CDR3: TGTGCCAGCAGCCAAGCAAGGACTAGCGGGAGTGAGACCCAGTACTTC. Translated: CASSQARTSGSETQYF. V and J are TRBV3-1 and TRBJ2-5, with TRBD2 matching 13 bases. This CDR3 region has 16 residues. Germline V gives CDR1 LGHDT, CDR2 YNNKEL (reference sequence). J lost 5 bases, V lost 1 base, and 4 bases had no gene match.

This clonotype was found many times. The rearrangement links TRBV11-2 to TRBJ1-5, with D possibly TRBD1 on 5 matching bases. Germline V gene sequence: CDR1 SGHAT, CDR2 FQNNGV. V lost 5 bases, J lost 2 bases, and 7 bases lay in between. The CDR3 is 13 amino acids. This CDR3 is CASSRGRNQPQHF. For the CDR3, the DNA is TGTGCCAGCAGCAGGGGCCGCAATCAGCCCCAGCATTTT.

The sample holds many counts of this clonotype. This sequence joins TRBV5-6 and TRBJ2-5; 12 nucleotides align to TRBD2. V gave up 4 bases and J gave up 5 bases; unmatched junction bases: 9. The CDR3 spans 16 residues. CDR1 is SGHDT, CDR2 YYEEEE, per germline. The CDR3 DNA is TGTGCCAGCAGCCGCCGACTAGCGGGGGTGTTGGAGACCCAGTACTTC. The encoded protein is CASSRRLAGVLETQYF.

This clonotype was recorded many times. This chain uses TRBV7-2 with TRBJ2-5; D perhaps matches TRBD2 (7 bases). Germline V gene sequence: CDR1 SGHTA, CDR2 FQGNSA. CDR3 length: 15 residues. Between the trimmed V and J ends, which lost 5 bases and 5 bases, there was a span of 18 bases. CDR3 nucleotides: TGTGCCAGCAGCCCCCAAGGGGGGGCCCGGGAGACCCAGTACTTC. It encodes CASSPQGGARETQYF.

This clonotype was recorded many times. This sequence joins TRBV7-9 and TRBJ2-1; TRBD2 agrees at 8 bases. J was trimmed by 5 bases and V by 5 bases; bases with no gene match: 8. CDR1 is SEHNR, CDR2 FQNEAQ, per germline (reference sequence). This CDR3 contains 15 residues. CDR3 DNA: TGTGCCAGCAGCAAGATAGCGGGACTTGACAATGAGCAGTTCTTC. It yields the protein CASSKIAGLDNEQFF. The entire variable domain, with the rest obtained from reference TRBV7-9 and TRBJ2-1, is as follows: DTGVSQNPRHKITKRGQNVTFRCDPISEHNRLYWYRQTLGQGPEFLTYFQNEAQLEKSRLLSDRFSAERPKGSFSTLEIQRTEQGDSAMYLCASSKIAGLDNEQFFGPGTRLTVL.

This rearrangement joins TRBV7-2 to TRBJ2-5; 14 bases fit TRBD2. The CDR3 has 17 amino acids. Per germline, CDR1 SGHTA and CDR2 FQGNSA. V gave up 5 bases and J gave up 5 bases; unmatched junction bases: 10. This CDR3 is CASSPRLAGGTGETQYF. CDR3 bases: TGTGCCAGCAGCCCACGACTAGCGGGAGGGACAGGGGAGACCCAGTACTTC.

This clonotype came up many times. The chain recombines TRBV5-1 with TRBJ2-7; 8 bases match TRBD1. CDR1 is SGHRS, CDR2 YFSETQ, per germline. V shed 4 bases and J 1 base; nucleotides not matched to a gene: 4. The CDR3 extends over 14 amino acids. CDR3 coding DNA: TGCGCCAGCAGCCCGGGACAGGTTTCCTACGAGCAGTACTTC. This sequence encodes CASSPGQVSYEQYF. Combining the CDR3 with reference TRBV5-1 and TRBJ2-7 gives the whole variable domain KAGVTQTPRYLIKTRGQQVTLSCSPISGHRSVSWYQQTPGQGLQFLFEYFSETQRNKGNFPGRFSGRQFSNSRSEMNVSTLELGDSALYLCASSPGQVSYEQYFGPGTRLTVT.

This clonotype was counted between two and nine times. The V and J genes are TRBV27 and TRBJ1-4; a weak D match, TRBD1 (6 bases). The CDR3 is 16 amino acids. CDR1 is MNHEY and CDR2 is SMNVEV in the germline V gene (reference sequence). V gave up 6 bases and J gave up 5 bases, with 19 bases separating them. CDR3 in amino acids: CASRFYSRGENEKLFF. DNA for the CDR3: TGTGCCAGCAGATTCTACAGCAGGGGTGAAAATGAAAAACTGTTTTTT.

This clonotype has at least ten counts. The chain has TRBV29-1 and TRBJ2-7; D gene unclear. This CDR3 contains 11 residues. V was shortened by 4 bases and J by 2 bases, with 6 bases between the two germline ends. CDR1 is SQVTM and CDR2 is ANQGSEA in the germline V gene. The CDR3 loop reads CSVVFAYEQYF. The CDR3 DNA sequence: TGCAGCGTTGTGTTCGCCTACGAGCAGTACTTC.

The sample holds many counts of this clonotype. The DNA of the CDR3 is TGTGCCACCAGGACGGGGGGCTCCTACGAGCAGTACTTC. Translated, it gives CATRTGGSYEQYF. The gene calls are TRBV15 and TRBJ2-7, with 7 bases fitting TRBD2. V was clipped by 6 bases and J by 0 bases; unmatched bases: 2. CDR3 size: 13 residues. Germline CDR1 LNHNV, CDR2 YYDKDF (reference sequence).

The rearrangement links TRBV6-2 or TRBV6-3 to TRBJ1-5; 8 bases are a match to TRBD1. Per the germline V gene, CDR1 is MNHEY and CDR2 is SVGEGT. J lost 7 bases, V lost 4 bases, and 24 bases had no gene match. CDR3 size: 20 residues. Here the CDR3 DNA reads TGTGCCAGCAGTTCCATTAACCTTCCTTCACAGGGGGAGATACACCAGCCCCAGCATTTT. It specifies CASSSINLPSQGEIHQPQHF.

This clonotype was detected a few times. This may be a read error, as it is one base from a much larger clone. The CDR3 DNA reads as TGTGCCAGCAGCCTCACTCCCGGGACTAGAGGAGGGAATGAGCAGTTCTTC. This sequence encodes CASSLTPGTRGGNEQFF. This rearrangement joins TRBV11-2 to TRBJ2-1, with TRBD2 matching 8 bases. The V segment lost 5 bases and the J segment 7 bases; nucleotides outside the gene matches: 16. This CDR3 region has 17 residues. Germline lookup yields CDR1 SGHAT and CDR2 FQNNGV.

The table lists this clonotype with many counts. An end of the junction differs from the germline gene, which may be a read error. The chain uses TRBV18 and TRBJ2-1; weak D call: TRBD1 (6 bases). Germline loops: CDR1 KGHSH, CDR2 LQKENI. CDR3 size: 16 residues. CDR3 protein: CASSSVGRGTYNEQFF. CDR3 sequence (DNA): TGTGCCAGCTCGTCAGTCGGCAGGGGAACATACAACGAGCAGTTCTTC.

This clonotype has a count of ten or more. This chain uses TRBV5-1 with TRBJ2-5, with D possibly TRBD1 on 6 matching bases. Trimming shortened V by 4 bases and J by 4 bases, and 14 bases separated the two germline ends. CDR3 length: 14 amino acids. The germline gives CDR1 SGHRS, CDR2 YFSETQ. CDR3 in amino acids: CASSQPGAGETQYF. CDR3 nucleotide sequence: TGCGCCAGCAGCCAGCCAGGGGCCGGAGAGACCCAGTACTTC.

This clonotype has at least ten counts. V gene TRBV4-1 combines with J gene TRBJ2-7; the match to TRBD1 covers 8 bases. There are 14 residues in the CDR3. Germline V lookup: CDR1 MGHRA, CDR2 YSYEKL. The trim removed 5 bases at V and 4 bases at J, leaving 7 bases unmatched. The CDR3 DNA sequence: TGCGCCAGCAGCGAGTCAGGGGGCAGGTACGAGCAGTACTTC. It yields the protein CASSESGGRYEQYF.

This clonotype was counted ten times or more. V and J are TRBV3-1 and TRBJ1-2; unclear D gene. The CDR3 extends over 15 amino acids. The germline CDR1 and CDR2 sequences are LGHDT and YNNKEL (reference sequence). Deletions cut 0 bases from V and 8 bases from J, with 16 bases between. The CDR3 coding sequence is TGTGCCAGCAGCCAAGATTACTTATCGGCGGACGGCTACACCTTC. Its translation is CASSQDYLSADGYTF.

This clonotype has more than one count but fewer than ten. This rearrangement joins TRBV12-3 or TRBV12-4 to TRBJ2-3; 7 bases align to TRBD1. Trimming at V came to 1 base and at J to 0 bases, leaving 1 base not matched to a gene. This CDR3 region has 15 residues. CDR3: CASSLDRGSTDTQYF. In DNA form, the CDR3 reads TGTGCCAGCAGTTTAGACAGGGGAAGCACAGATACGCAGTATTTT.

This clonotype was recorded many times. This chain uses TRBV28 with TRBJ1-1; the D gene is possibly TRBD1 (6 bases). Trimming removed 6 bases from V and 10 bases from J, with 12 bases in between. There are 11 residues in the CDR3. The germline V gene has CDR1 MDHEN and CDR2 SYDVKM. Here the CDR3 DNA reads TGTGCCAGCAGCACCGACAGGCGAGCTTTCTTT. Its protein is CASSTDRRAFF.

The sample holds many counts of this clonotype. The CDR3 is CSARDRAGSLGKLFF. The DNA of the CDR3 is TGCAGTGCTAGAGATCGGGCAGGGAGCCTGGGAAAACTGTTTTTT. V gene TRBV20-1 combines with J gene TRBJ1-4; possible D gene TRBD1, 5 bases. V lost 0 bases, J lost 10 bases, and 18 bases lay in between. Per the germline V gene, CDR1 is DFQATT and CDR2 is SNEGSKA (reference sequence). The CDR3 has 15 amino acids.

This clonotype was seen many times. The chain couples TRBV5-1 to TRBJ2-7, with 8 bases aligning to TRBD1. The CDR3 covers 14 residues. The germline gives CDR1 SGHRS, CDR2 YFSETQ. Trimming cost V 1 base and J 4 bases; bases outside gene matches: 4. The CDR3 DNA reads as TGCGCCAGCAGCTTGTCAGGGGGCGTTTACGAGCAGTACTTC. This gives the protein CASSLSGGVYEQYF.

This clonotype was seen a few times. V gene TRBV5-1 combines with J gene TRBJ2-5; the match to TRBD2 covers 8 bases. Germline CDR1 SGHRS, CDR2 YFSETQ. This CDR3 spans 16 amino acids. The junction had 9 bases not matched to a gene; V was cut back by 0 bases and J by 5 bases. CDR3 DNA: TGCGCCAGCAGCTTGGGGTGGACTAGCTCTATGGAGACCCAGTACTTC. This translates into CASSLGWTSSMETQYF.

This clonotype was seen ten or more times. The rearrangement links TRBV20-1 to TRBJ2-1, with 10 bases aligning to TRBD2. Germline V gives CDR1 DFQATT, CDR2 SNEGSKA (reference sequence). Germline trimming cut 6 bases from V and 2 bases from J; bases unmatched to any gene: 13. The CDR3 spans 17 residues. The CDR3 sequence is CSANNPTSGSPYNEQFF. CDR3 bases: TGCAGTGCCAATAATCCGACTAGCGGGTCACCCTACAATGAGCAGTTCTTC.

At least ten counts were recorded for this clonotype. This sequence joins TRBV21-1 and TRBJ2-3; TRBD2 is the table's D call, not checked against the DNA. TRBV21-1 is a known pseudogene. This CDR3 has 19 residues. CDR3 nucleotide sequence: TGTGCCAGCAGCAAAGTAATTAAGCCTAGCGGTCGTCGCACAGATACGCAGTATTTT. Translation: CASSKVIKPSGRRTDTQYF.

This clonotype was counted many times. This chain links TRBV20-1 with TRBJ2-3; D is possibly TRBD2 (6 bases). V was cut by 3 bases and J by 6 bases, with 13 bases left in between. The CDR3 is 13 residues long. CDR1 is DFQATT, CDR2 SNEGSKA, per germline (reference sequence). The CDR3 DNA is TGCAGTGCTAGTGCAGGGAGGTTTGATACGCAGTATTTT. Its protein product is CSASAGRFDTQYF.

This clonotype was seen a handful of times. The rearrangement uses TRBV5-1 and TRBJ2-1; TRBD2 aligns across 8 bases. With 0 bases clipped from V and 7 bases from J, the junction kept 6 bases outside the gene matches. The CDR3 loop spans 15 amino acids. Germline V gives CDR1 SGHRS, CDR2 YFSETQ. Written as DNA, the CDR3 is TGCGCCAGCAGCTTGGGGCCCCGGGGGGGTAATGAGCAGTTCTTC. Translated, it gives CASSLGPRGGNEQFF.